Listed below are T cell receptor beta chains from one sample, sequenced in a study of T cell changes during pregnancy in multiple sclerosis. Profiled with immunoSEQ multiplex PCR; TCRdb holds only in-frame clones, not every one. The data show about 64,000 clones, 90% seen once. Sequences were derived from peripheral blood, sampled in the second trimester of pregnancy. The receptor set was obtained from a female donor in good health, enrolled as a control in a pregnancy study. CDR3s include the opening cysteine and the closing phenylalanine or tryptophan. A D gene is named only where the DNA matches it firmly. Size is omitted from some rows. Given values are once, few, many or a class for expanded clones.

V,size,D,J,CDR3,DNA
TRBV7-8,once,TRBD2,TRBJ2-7,CASSLVGGSYEQYF,TGTGCCAGCAGCCTCGTCGGGGGGTCCTACGAGCAGTACTTC
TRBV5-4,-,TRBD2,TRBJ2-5,CASSWRLAGPGAQYF,TGTGCCAGCAGCTGGAGACTAGCGGGACCTGGGGCCCAGTACTTC
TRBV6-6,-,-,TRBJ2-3,CASSIRGFTDTQYF,TGTGCCAGCAGTATCAGGGGCTTCACAGATACGCAGTATTTT
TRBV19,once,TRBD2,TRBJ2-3,CASSNQRGNTDTQYF,TGTGCCAGTAGTAACCAGCGGGGTAACACAGATACGCAGTATTTT
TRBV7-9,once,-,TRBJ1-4,CASSSGTSNEKLFF,TGTGCCAGCAGCTCCGGGACTTCCAATGAAAAACTGTTTTTT
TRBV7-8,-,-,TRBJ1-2,CASSPDGGGPNYGYTF,TGTGCCAGCAGCCCGGATGGTGGCGGCCCTAACTATGGCTACACCTTC
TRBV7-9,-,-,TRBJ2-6,CASSSLGVAGANVLTF,TGTGCCAGCAGCTCGCTAGGGGTAGCTGGGGCCAACGTCCTGACTTTC
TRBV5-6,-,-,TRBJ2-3,CASSSPPDTDTQYF,TGTGCCAGCAGCTCACCGCCAGACACAGATACGCAGTATTTT
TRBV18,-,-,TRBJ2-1,CASSPIRKTLGNEQFF,TGTGCCAGCTCACCAATACGGAAGACACTTGGGAATGAGCAGTTCTTC
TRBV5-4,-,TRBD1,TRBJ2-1,CASSLGDRIDEQFF,TGTGCCAGCAGCTTGGGGGACAGGATCGATGAGCAGTTCTTC
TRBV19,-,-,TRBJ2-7,CASSIQDSYEQYF,TGTGCCAGTAGTATTCAGGACTCCTACGAGCAGTACTTC
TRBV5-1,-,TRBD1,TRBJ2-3,CASSARQGSTDTQYF,TGCGCCAGCAGCGCTAGACAGGGAAGCACAGATACGCAGTATTTT
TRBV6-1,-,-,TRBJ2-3,CASSEIRGDTQYF,TGTGCCAGCAGTGAAATCAGGGGAGATACGCAGTATTTT
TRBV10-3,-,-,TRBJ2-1,CAARSSGPTYNEQFF,TGTGCCGCACGGTCGTCAGGGCCAACCTACAATGAGCAGTTCTTC
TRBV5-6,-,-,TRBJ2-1,CASSFRRGGASNEQFF,TGTGCCAGCAGCTTTCGACGTGGGGGGGCCTCAAATGAGCAGTTCTTC
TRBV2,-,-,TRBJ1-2,CASSGQVEGYTF,TGTGCCAGCAGTGGACAGGTGGAAGGCTACACCTTC
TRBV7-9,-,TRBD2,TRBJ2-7,CASSFASGIWEQYF,TGTGCCAGCAGCTTCGCTAGCGGGATCTGGGAGCAGTACTTC
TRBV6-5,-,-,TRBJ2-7,CASGSGSYEQYF,TGTGCCAGCGGGAGCGGGTCGTACGAGCAGTACTTC
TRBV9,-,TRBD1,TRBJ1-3,CASTEGQHKPGNTIYF,TGTGCCAGCACCGAGGGACAGCACAAACCCGGAAACACCATATATTTT
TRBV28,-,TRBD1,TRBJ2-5,CASSSPTGGGETQYF,TGTGCCAGCAGTTCGCCGACAGGGGGTGGGGAGACCCAGTACTTC
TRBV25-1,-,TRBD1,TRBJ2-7,CASKAGTAYEQYF,TGTGCCAGCAAGGCCGGGACAGCCTACGAGCAGTACTTC
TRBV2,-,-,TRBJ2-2,CASTRRGGANTGELFF,TGTGCCAGCACCCGACGAGGGGGGGCGAACACCGGGGAGCTGTTTTTT
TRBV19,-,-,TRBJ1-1,CASSIAQGEAFF,TGTGCCAGTAGTATAGCACAGGGCGAAGCTTTCTTT
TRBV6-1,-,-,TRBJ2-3,CASRPGRDTQYF,TGTGCCAGCAGACCAGGGAGGGATACGCAGTATTTT
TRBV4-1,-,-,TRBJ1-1,CASSPGRGPMNTEAFF,TGCGCCAGCAGCCCGGGGAGGGGCCCCATGAACACTGAAGCTTTCTTT
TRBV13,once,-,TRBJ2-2,CASSSSVGELFF,TGTGCCAGCAGCTCCAGTGTCGGGGAGCTGTTTTTT
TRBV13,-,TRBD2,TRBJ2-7,CASSWGLAGVREQYF,TGTGCCAGCAGCTGGGGACTAGCGGGAGTGCGGGAGCAGTACTTC
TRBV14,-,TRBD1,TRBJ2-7,CASSVEQGGYEQYF,TGTGCCAGCAGCGTTGAACAGGGGGGATACGAGCAGTACTTC
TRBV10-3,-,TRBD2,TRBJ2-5,CAIRQGELAGQETQYF,TGTGCCATCAGGCAAGGGGAACTAGCGGGGCAAGAGACCCAGTACTTC
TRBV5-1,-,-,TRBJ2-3,CASSLAAQGADTQYF,TGCGCCAGCAGCTTGGCGGCACAGGGTGCAGATACGCAGTATTTT
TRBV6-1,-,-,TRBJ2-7,CASSGGLLSSYEQYF,TGTGCCAGCAGTGGGGGACTTCTCAGCTCCTACGAGCAGTACTTC
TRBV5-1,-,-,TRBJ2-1,CASRLATEQFF,TGCGCCAGCAGACTAGCAACTGAGCAGTTCTTC
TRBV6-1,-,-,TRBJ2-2,CASSESGWNTGELFF,TGTGCCAGCAGTGAAAGCGGGTGGAACACCGGGGAGCTGTTTTTT
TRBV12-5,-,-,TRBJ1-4,CASADSSTNEKLFF,TGTGCTAGTGCCGACAGCTCAACTAATGAAAAACTGTTTTTT
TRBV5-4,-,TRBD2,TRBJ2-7,CASSLEVGGNYEQYF,TGTGCCAGCAGCTTGGAGGTGGGGGGGAACTACGAGCAGTACTTC
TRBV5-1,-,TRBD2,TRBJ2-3,CASGSVLAGKADTQYF,TGCGCCAGCGGCTCCGTCTTAGCGGGGAAAGCAGATACGCAGTATTTT